This TCR beta chain was documented in a study of siplizumab effects on memory and regulatory T cells. Some clones are missing from TCRdb's copy, which holds only in-frame ones; the method was immunoSEQ multiplex PCR. Of around 58,000 clones listed, approximately 87% are singletons. Between the trimmed V and J ends, which lost 2 bases and 6 bases, there was a span of 10 bases. The CDR3 spans 13 residues. Germline V CDR1 and CDR2: SGHRS, YFSETQ. This clone is a singleton in its sample. The clonotype originates from a human donor in good health. This rearrangement joins TRBV5-1 to TRBJ2-3; D gene unclear. Source material: memory CD4+ T cells sorted from blood. CDR3 in amino acids: CASSFPGDDTQYF. The DNA for the CDR3 is TGCGCCAGCAGCTTTCCCGGCGACGATACGCAGTATTTT. The whole variable domain, remainder taken from reference TRBV5-1 and TRBJ2-3, is KAGVTQTPRYLIKTRGQQVTLSCSPISGHRSVSWYQQTPGQGLQFLFEYFSETQRNKGNFPGRFSGRQFSNSRSEMNVSTLELGDSALYLCASSFPGDDTQYFGPGTRLTVL.